One sample yielded the 27 T cell receptor beta chains listed below, sequenced in a study of identical twins. TCRdb analysed the 5' RACE reads with MiXCR anew, one entry per CDR3 protein. Of some 900,000 distinct CDR3 sequences listed, over 9% are singletons. These sequences were also reported in another study, on yellow fever vaccine responses in identical twins.

The sequencing input was PBMCs. The receptor set was obtained from a woman aged 18-30 years in good health.

The gene calls are TRBV12-2 and TRBJ1-2; TRBD1 reflects the table's D call only, with no check against the DNA. TRBV12-2 counts as a pseudogene. CDR3 length: 15 residues. CDR3 loop: CASRENTHPPQGYTF. The CDR3 coding sequence is TGTGCAAGTCGCGAGAACACACATCCCCCGCAGGGCTACACCTTC.

This clonotype was found many times. The rearrangement uses TRBV11-2 and TRBJ2-3, with a weak D call TRBD2 (6 bases). This CDR3 region has 17 residues. Trimming left V 0 bases short and J 2 bases short, with 15 bases between. Looked up from germline, CDR1 is SGHAT and CDR2 is FQNNGV. The CDR3 region is CASSLDWVAAHTDTQYF. The CDR3 nucleotides are TGTGCCAGCAGCTTAGATTGGGTAGCGGCCCACACAGATACGCAGTATTTT.

This clonotype was observed a few times. The V call is TRBV2, the J call TRBJ2-7; D is unclear. V gave up 3 bases and J gave up 3 bases, with 15 bases separating them. The CDR3 is made up of 15 amino acids. From germline, CDR1 is SNHLY and CDR2 FYNNEI. The CDR3 loop reads CASSDGIPVRYEQYV. The CDR3 DNA is TGTGCCAGCAGTGATGGGATCCCAGTCCGCTACGAGCAGTACGTC.

This clonotype was detected only a few times. This chain joins TRBV11-2 and TRBJ2-5; D may be TRBD2 (5 bases). Trimming shortened V by 2 bases and J by 4 bases, and 11 bases separated the two germline ends. The CDR3 is made up of 14 amino acids. Germline CDR1 reads SGHAT; CDR2 reads FQNNGV. The CDR3 sequence: CASSLSGFGETQYF. CDR3 in DNA: TGTGCCAGCAGCTTATCGGGGTTTGGAGAGACCCAGTACTTC.

In its sample, this clonotype was seen a few times. This chain joins TRBV20-1 and TRBJ2-1; 9 nucleotides line up with TRBD1. Losses at the gene ends were 1 base for V and 4 bases for J; bases not matched to a gene: 5. The CDR3 covers 15 residues. Germline-derived CDR1 and CDR2 are DFQATT and SNEGSKA (reference sequence). This CDR3 reads CSARAPGQGYNEQFF. The CDR3 nucleotides read TGCAGTGCTAGAGCCCCGGGACAGGGATACAATGAGCAGTTCTTC.

The gene calls are TRBV10-3 and TRBJ2-3, with 10 bases identical to TRBD1. Germline CDR1 ENHRY, CDR2 SYGVKD. V shed 6 bases, J shed 2 bases, and the junction held 8 bases outside the gene matches. This CDR3 spans 16 amino acids. Here the CDR3 reads CAISSPGQGNTDTQYF. The CDR3 bases are TGTGCCATCAGCTCGCCGGGACAGGGGAACACAGATACGCAGTATTTT.

This chain connects TRBV5-1 to TRBJ2-5; D is perhaps TRBD2 (5 bases). The CDR3 contains 15 residues. CDR1 is SGHRS, CDR2 YFSETQ, per germline. V was cut by 0 bases and J by 4 bases, with 13 bases left in between. The CDR3 DNA is TGCGCCAGCAGCTTGGCCGGCCCAGAGGGAGAGACCCAGTACTTC. Translated, it gives CASSLAGPEGETQYF.

V and J are TRBV19 and TRBJ2-3; D remains ambiguous. This CDR3 is built from 15 residues. Germline assignment: CDR1 LNHDA and CDR2 SQIVND (reference sequence). V gave up 6 bases and J gave up 0 bases, with 13 bases separating them. CDR3 sequence: CASSPLATSTDTQYF. As DNA, the CDR3 is TGTGCCAGTAGCCCTCTGGCGACTAGCACAGATACGCAGTATTTT.

This clonotype was observed at least ten times. The chain combines TRBV12-3 or TRBV12-4 with TRBJ2-7; tentative D call: TRBD1 (5 bases). The CDR3 totals 15 residues. Trimming pared 0 bases from V and 3 bases from J, leaving 12 bases between. CDR3 coding DNA: TGTGCCAGCAGTTTAGCAGGGGCCCGACACTACGAGCAGTACTTC. Protein sequence: CASSLAGARHYEQYF.

This clonotype appeared a few times. The chain joins TRBV20-1 to TRBJ2-3, with 14 nucleotides matching TRBD2. The CDR3 is 17 amino acids. The V segment lost 6 bases and the J segment 3 bases; nucleotides outside the gene matches: 11. From germline, CDR1 is DFQATT and CDR2 SNEGSKA (reference sequence). CDR3 bases: TGCAGTGCAGCAAGGACTAGCGGGAGGATTCTAACAGATACGCAGTATTTT. Its translation is CSAARTSGRILTDTQYF.

The chain combines TRBV12-3 or TRBV12-4 with TRBJ2-1; TRBD2 agrees at 7 bases. CDR3 length: 14 residues. J lost 3 bases, V lost 4 bases, and 3 bases had no gene match. Written as DNA, the CDR3 is TGTGCCAGCAGTTCGGAGCGGGGCTACAATGAGCAGTTCTTC. Translated, it gives CASSSERGYNEQFF.

This chain links TRBV7-9 with TRBJ2-2; D remains unclear. Trimming cost V 5 bases and J 10 bases, with 11 bases left between them. The germline V gene encodes CDR1 SEHNR and CDR2 FQNEAQ (reference sequence). The CDR3 is 12 amino acids. For the CDR3, the DNA is TGTGCCAGCAGCCATAGTATGCAGGAGCTGTTTTTT. As protein: CASSHSMQELFF.

This clonotype was observed a handful of times. The CDR3 DNA sequence: TGTGCCAGCAGCCAAGATTATCGAGCGGGACGGCGCAGCTCCTACAATGAGCAGTTCTTC. It encodes CASSQDYRAGRRSSYNEQFF. The V and J genes are TRBV3-1 and TRBJ2-1; 7 bases map to TRBD2. The trim removed 0 bases at V and 0 bases at J, leaving 14 bases unmatched. CDR1 LGHDT and CDR2 YNNKEL come from the germline V gene (reference sequence). CDR3 size: 20 residues.

This clonotype came up a few times. The genes are TRBV5-1 and TRBJ2-1, with D tentatively TRBD1 or TRBD2 (5 bases each). Germline V CDR1 and CDR2: SGHRS, YFSETQ. CDR3 length equals 15 residues. The V end lost 4 bases, the J end lost 5 bases, and 16 bases lay between the germline ends. The chain's CDR3 is CASSRPGPPNNEQFF. Written as DNA, the CDR3 is TGCGCCAGCAGCCGCCCGGGACCTCCGAACAATGAGCAGTTCTTC.

The rearrangement links TRBV20-1 to TRBJ1-5, with no clear D. There are 17 residues in the CDR3. Germline CDR1 reads DFQATT; CDR2 reads SNEGSKA (reference sequence). The germline V and J ends were trimmed by 0 bases and 2 bases, with 17 bases remaining between them. The CDR3: CSARDPFGPGGNQPQHF. CDR3 sequence (DNA): TGCAGTGCTAGAGATCCGTTCGGGCCTGGAGGCAATCAGCCCCAGCATTTT.

The genes are TRBV4-1 and TRBJ2-1; 8 bases agree with TRBD1. V shed 0 bases, J shed 8 bases, and the junction held 15 bases outside the gene matches. The CDR3 runs 18 residues. Looked up from germline, CDR1 is MGHRA and CDR2 is YSYEKL. The CDR3 reads CASSQDRSQGALWDEQFF. The CDR3 DNA reads TGCGCCAGCAGCCAAGACCGAAGCCAGGGGGCTCTGTGGGATGAGCAGTTCTTC.

This clonotype was seen only a few times. The CDR3 DNA is TGCAGTGCCATTGGACAGGGGGTTGAAGCTTTCTTT. It codes for CSAIGQGVEAFF. V is TRBV20-1 and J is TRBJ1-1; 10 bases agree with TRBD1. Germline CDR1 is DFQATT and CDR2 is SNEGSKA (reference sequence). This CDR3 spans 12 amino acids. V lost 6 bases, J lost 7 bases, and 5 bases stayed unmatched.

The DNA of the CDR3 is TGTGCCAGCAGCTCGCTAGCGGGAGGAGGCGGCACCGGGGAGCTGTTTTTT. This codes for CASSSLAGGGGTGELFF. The J gene is TRBJ2-2, the V gene TRBV14; the match to TRBD2 covers 11 bases. V lost 5 bases, J lost 4 bases, and 9 bases stayed unmatched. This CDR3 spans 17 amino acids. The germline gives CDR1 SGHDN, CDR2 FVKESK.

The J gene is TRBJ2-1, the V gene TRBV24-1; 8 bases map to TRBD2. Germline V gene lookup returns CDR1 KGHDR and CDR2 SFDVKD. This CDR3 has 15 residues. Unmatched junction bases numbered 8, after V lost 3 bases and J lost 8 bases. The CDR3 nucleotides are TGTGCCACCAGTGATCCGGGACTAGTCGATTATGAGCAGTTCTTC. This sequence encodes CATSDPGLVDYEQFF.

V is TRBV20-1 and J is TRBJ2-1; no definite D call. The CDR3 has 16 residues. V was pared by 0 bases and J by 10 bases, with 22 bases between. CDR1 is DFQATT and CDR2 is SNEGSKA in the germline V gene (reference sequence). The CDR3 is CSARDRESSLFKEQFF. CDR3 nucleotides: TGCAGTGCTAGAGATCGAGAGTCTAGTCTCTTTAAAGAGCAGTTCTTC.

The chain uses TRBV6-1 and TRBJ2-2; 11 nucleotides align to TRBD1. V lost 6 bases to trimming and J lost 4 bases; unmatched junction nucleotides: 7. Germline values: CDR1 MNHNS, CDR2 SASEGT. The CDR3 loop spans 16 amino acids. CDR3 coding DNA: TGTGCCAGCAGGACGGGACAGGGGGGTATCACCGGGGAGCTGTTTTTT. This sequence encodes CASRTGQGGITGELFF.

The chain is built from TRBV2 and TRBJ2-6, with D unclear. The germline V and J ends were trimmed by 7 bases and 0 bases, with 10 bases remaining between them. CDR1 SNHLY and CDR2 FYNNEI come from the germline V gene. The CDR3 is made up of 15 amino acids. CDR3 nucleotides: TGTGCCAGCACAAGAAGCCCCTCTGGGGCCAACGTCCTGACTTTC. Its protein product is CASTRSPSGANVLTF.

The genes are TRBV11-2 and TRBJ2-2, with 10 positions matching TRBD2. The CDR3 extends over 17 amino acids. V lost 3 bases to trimming and J lost 6 bases; unmatched junction nucleotides: 10. Per germline, CDR1 SGHAT and CDR2 FQNNGV. CDR3 amino acids: CASSFTRRGTSAGELFF. The CDR3 DNA is TGTGCCAGCAGCTTTACCAGGCGCGGGACTAGCGCCGGGGAGCTGTTTTTT.

Only a few counts were recorded for this clonotype. The chain uses TRBV12-3 or TRBV12-4 and TRBJ2-1; 12 positions match TRBD2. The V segment lost 3 bases and the J segment 6 bases; nucleotides outside the gene matches: 9. The CDR3 covers 17 residues. CDR3 nucleotide sequence: TGTGCCAGCAGTTTTTCCCGACTAGCGGGAGTACTCAATGAGCAGTTCTTC. Amino acid sequence: CASSFSRLAGVLNEQFF.

V usage is TRBV3-1 and J usage is TRBJ2-7, with unresolved D. The V gene's germline CDR1 is LGHDT and CDR2 YNNKEL (reference sequence). CDR3 length: 14 amino acids. V lost 1 base to trimming and J lost 0 bases, with 7 bases between them. In DNA form, the CDR3 reads TGTGCCAGCAGCCAAGGGCTCAACTCCTACGAGCAGTACTTC. Translation gives CASSQGLNSYEQYF.

The chain combines TRBV7-9 with TRBJ2-5; no clear D gene. CDR1 and CDR2 from the germline V gene are SEHNR and FQNEAQ (reference sequence). The CDR3 consists of 16 residues. V shed 5 bases and J shed 4 bases, with 20 bases lying between them. DNA for the CDR3: TGTGCCAGCAGCGTAGGCTACAGTGGGCCAAGAGAGACCCAGTACTTC. Translated, it gives CASSVGYSGPRETQYF.

The V and J genes are TRBV11-2 and TRBJ2-7; D is possibly TRBD2 (6 bases). Trimming shortened V by 0 bases and J by 0 bases, and 6 bases separated the two germline ends. The CDR3 totals 14 residues. The germline V gene encodes CDR1 SGHAT and CDR2 FQNNGV. The CDR3 loop reads CASSLEEGSYEQYV. In DNA form, the CDR3 reads TGTGCCAGCAGCTTAGAGGAGGGCTCCTACGAGCAGTACGTC.